The rows below give T cell receptor beta chains drawn from one sample of a study of early T cells in non-severe SARS-CoV-2 infection. TCRdb processed the 5' RACE reads anew with MiXCR; each CDR3 protein has one entry. The table has 35,000 to 40,000 distinct CDR3 sequences, approximately 9.9% seen once. The sample consisted of whole blood. The receptors shown here come from an adult who was a healthcare worker with PCR-confirmed SARS-CoV-2 infection or an uninfected control (not recorded which). Each CDR3 is given with its conserved first and last residue. D genes are given only for firm matches. Size is omitted from some rows. Given values are once, few, many or a class for expanded clones.

D: .
J: TRBJ1-3
size: many
V: TRBV5-1
DNA: TGCGCCAGCTCAGGCCAGGGGCTCACTGGAAACACCATATATTTT
CDR3: CASSGQGLTGNTIYF

D: .
J: TRBJ1-2
size: .
V: TRBV9
DNA: TGTGCCAGCAGCGTAGGCAGGGCGAATGGCTACACCTTC
CDR3: CASSVGRANGYTF

D: .
J: TRBJ2-1
size: .
V: TRBV11-2
DNA: TGTGCCAGCAGCTTGGGGACTTTGGCGCTGAATGAGCAGTTCTTC
CDR3: CASSLGTLALNEQFF

D: .
J: TRBJ2-5
size: few
V: TRBV6-2/TRBV6-3
DNA: TGTGCCAGCAGAACCGCACTGGGACGCGAAGAGACCCAGTACTTC
CDR3: CASRTALGREETQYF

D: .
J: TRBJ2-1
size: .
V: TRBV6-2/TRBV6-3
DNA: TGTGCCAGCAGTTTTTATCCGGCCGGGGGAGTGTCGTTCTTC
CDR3: CASSFYPAGGVSFF

D: .
J: TRBJ2-2
size: many
V: TRBV2
DNA: TGTGCCGGCCGGAAGGGGCCGAACACCGGGGAGCTGTTTTTT
CDR3: CAGRKGPNTGELFF

D: TRBD1
J: TRBJ2-7
size: many
V: TRBV20-1
DNA: TGCAGTGCTAGTGGACAGGGAACTTACGAGCAGTACTTC
CDR3: CSASGQGTYEQYF

D: TRBD1
J: TRBJ1-1
size: .
V: TRBV12-3/TRBV12-4
DNA: TGTGCCAGCAGTTCAGGGGGACTTTTGAACACTGAAGCTTTCTTT
CDR3: CASSSGGLLNTEAFF

D: .
J: TRBJ2-2
size: many
V: TRBV23-1
DNA: TGCGCCAGCAGAAGGGCATGGAGCACCGGGGAGCTGTTTTTT
CDR3: CASRRAWSTGELFF

D: .
J: TRBJ1-2
size: many
V: TRBV12-3/TRBV12-4
DNA: TGTGCCAGCAGTTCCCTGACAGCGGGATATGGCTACACCTTC
CDR3: CASSSLTAGYGYTF

D: TRBD2
J: TRBJ2-1
size: many
V: TRBV29-1
DNA: TGCAGCGTTGAAGGGGCCCCGGGGGGAAATGAGCAGTTCTTC
CDR3: CSVEGAPGGNEQFF

D: .
J: TRBJ2-7
size: many
V: TRBV5-5
DNA: TGTGCCAGCACCCCGGTCCCGGACAGAGCAACCTACGAGCAGTACTTC
CDR3: CASTPVPDRATYEQYF

D: .
J: TRBJ2-5
size: many
V: TRBV7-2
DNA: TGTGCCAGCAGCCGGGCCTTCCAAGAGACCCAGTACTTC
CDR3: CASSRAFQETQYF

D: .
J: TRBJ1-2
size: many
V: TRBV5-5
DNA: TGTGCCAGCAGCTTGTGGACAGATAGCTATGGCTACACCTTC
CDR3: CASSLWTDSYGYTF

D: .
J: TRBJ1-3
size: many
V: TRBV12-3/TRBV12-4
DNA: TGTGCCAGCAGTTTAGGAAACACCATATATTTT
CDR3: CASSLGNTIYF

D: TRBD1
J: TRBJ2-1
size: few
V: TRBV4-3
DNA: TGCGCCAGCAGCCAATGGGCCGGGACAGGCAATGAGCAGTTCTTC
CDR3: CASSQWAGTGNEQFF

D: .
J: TRBJ1-6
size: many
V: TRBV6-1
DNA: TGTGCCAGCAGTGACCTTAGGCACCTCCACTTT
CDR3: CASSDLRHLHF

D: .
J: TRBJ1-2
size: few
V: TRBV19
DNA: TGTGCCAGTAGGATCCGTCGGGGAGACGATGGCTACACCTTC
CDR3: CASRIRRGDDGYTF

D: TRBD1
J: TRBJ1-6
size: many
V: TRBV13
DNA: TGTGCCAGCAGCTTAGCGGACAGGGGGCTTTCACCCCTCCACTTT
CDR3: CASSLADRGLSPLHF

D: .
J: TRBJ1-1
size: many
V: TRBV7-9
DNA: TGTGCCAGCAGCTCGACTCCTGTGGTCACTGAAGCTTTCTTT
CDR3: CASSSTPVVTEAFF

D: .
J: TRBJ2-1
size: many
V: TRBV20-1
DNA: TGCAGTGCTAGCCGCCACGGGTTTTGGGGGCACAGAGACTACAATGAGCAGTTCTTC
CDR3: CSASRHGFWGHRDYNEQFF

D: .
J: TRBJ1-5
size: many
V: TRBV18
DNA: TGTGCCAGCTCACCGGACCACAGGAGACAGCCCCAGCATTTT
CDR3: CASSPDHRRQPQHF

D: TRBD2
J: TRBJ2-3
size: .
V: TRBV6-2/TRBV6-3
DNA: TGTGCCAGCAGTTACGTCAGCGGACTAGCGGGGGGGAGGCTTGGCACAGATACGCAGTATTTT
CDR3: CASSYVSGLAGGRLGTDTQYF

D: .
J: TRBJ2-2
size: .
V: TRBV6-1
DNA: TGTGCCAGCAATTCGATCGGGGGCACCGGGGAGCTGTTTTTT
CDR3: CASNSIGGTGELFF

D: TRBD2
J: TRBJ2-2
size: many
V: TRBV11-2
DNA: TGTGCCAGCAGCTTAGAAGCGGGGACCGGGGAGCTGTTTTTT
CDR3: CASSLEAGTGELFF

D: TRBD2
J: TRBJ2-1
size: many
V: TRBV18
DNA: TGTGCCAGCTCACCTATCCGGGGGGTAAGGGGTGAGCAGTTCTTC
CDR3: CASSPIRGVRGEQFF

D: .
J: TRBJ1-2
size: few
V: TRBV2
DNA: TGTGCCAGCCGACTAGCCTATGGCTACACCTTC
CDR3: CASRLAYGYTF

D: TRBD1
J: TRBJ1-2
size: many
V: TRBV12-3/TRBV12-4
DNA: TGTGCCAGCACCGACAGGGCCACTTTTGGCTACACCTTC
CDR3: CASTDRATFGYTF

D: .
J: TRBJ2-7
size: many
V: TRBV6-1
DNA: TGTGCCAGCAGTGAAGGGCCCGACAGCACCTACGAGCAGTACTTC
CDR3: CASSEGPDSTYEQYF

D: TRBD1
J: TRBJ2-1
size: .
V: TRBV7-2
DNA: TGTGCCAGCAGCTTCCCGGACAGGCCATCCTACAATGAGCAGTTCTTC
CDR3: CASSFPDRPSYNEQFF

D: TRBD1
J: TRBJ1-1
size: many
V: TRBV11-2
DNA: TGTGCCAGCAGCCCGAAGACAGGGGTTGGTACTGAAGCTTTCTTT
CDR3: CASSPKTGVGTEAFF

D: .
J: TRBJ2-1
size: few
V: TRBV7-6
DNA: TGTGCCAGCAGCTTAACGACAGCTTACAATGAGCAGTTCTTC
CDR3: CASSLTTAYNEQFF

D: .
J: TRBJ1-1
size: few
V: TRBV6-6
DNA: TGTGCCAGCAGTACGGACGGAAACACTGAAGCTTTCTTT
CDR3: CASSTDGNTEAFF

D: .
J: TRBJ2-3
size: few
V: TRBV10-3
DNA: TGTGCCATAGGGACGGAAGCCACAGATACGCAGTATTTT
CDR3: CAIGTEATDTQYF

D: .
J: TRBJ2-1
size: many
V: TRBV5-1
DNA: TGCGCCAGCAACCAGGGCGGTGTTTACAATGAGCAGTTCTTC
CDR3: CASNQGGVYNEQFF

D: .
J: TRBJ2-1
size: .
V: TRBV10-1
DNA: TGCGCCAGCAGTGCCACCGTAGATCATGAGCAGTTCTTC
CDR3: CASSATVDHEQFF